The sequence of this T cell receptor beta chain was determined in a study of T-cell reconstitution after alpha-beta-depleted transplantation in children. Looked up from germline, CDR1 is WSHSY and CDR2 is SAAADI. The trim removed 0 bases at V and 4 bases at J, leaving 7 bases unmatched. The CDR3 covers 18 residues. This clonotype was seen only a few times. Unique molecular identifiers were incorporated during preparation of the TCRbeta library. In TCRdb, the PCR reads were re-called with MiXCR into one record per CDR3 protein. The sample carries 700,000 to 850,000 distinct CDR3 sequences, around 15% recorded once.

This rearrangement joins TRBV10-2 to TRBJ2-5; 14 positions agree with TRBD2. The sample here was PBMCs, mostly from graft donor cells, taken 360 days after TCRalphabeta/CD19-depleted stem cell transplant. This TCR was recovered from a male patient between 10 and 17 years old who had a stem cell transplant for acute lymphoblastic leukemia, so the T cells may come from the graft donor. CDR3 in DNA: TGCGCCAGCAGTGAGTCGACTCTCGGACTAGCGGGAGGAGAGACCCAGTACTTC. It encodes CASSESTLGLAGGETQYF.